This T cell receptor (beta chain) was observed in a study of blood T cell repertoires in COVID-19. Background on the study: Both acute and convalescent COVID-19 samples were obtained from the United States, Italy and Spain. From T cells, B-cell-depleted T cells, or PBMCs came the material, which was cDNA or gDNA.

Germline CDR1 SNHLY, CDR2 FYNNEI. The CDR3 loop spans 15 amino acids. Trimming cost V 7 bases and J 4 bases; bases outside gene matches: 12. Authors' methods: Quantification of nucleated cells was approximated via reference gene primer amplification. Sequencing was performed with immunoSEQ multiplex PCR; in TCRdb, only in-frame clones are kept and a portion is missing. The V and J calls and clone size are taken from that table; D and trimming were inferred from the DNA. The data contain tens of thousands of clones, 75% to 80% of them seen just once; the ten biggest clones take up about 19%. This clone showed up just once.

The sample comprised peripheral blood. The chain joins TRBV2 to TRBJ1-1; TRBD1 aligns across 7 bases. This receptor was identified in a human donor with active or convalescent COVID-19. The donor label of this sample is uncertain. The CDR3 reads CASNPQGLKGTEAFF. CDR3 sequence (DNA): TGTGCCAGCAACCCACAGGGGTTAAAGGGCACTGAAGCTTTCTTT.